The next 15 T cell receptor beta chains were all read from a single sample in a study of regulatory T cells in long-lasting Graves disease. Indicated time point: persistent/refractory GD, antithyroid drugs over 5 years with positive TRAb. Making the TCR library involved RNA that had been extracted from PBMCs. Building the TCR beta libraries relied on iRepertoire HTBI primers, and CDR3 regions underwent Arm-PCR. One entry per CDR3 protein results from TCRdb running MiXCR on the multiplex PCR reads. The table includes roughly 400,000 distinct CDR3 sequences, under 25% detected once. Specimen: peripheral blood mononuclear cells (PBMCs), collected when the disease was refractory, from a patient treated with antithyroid drugs. The receptors come from a female donor with Graves disease.

This clonotype was picked up many times. This rearrangement joins TRBV2 to TRBJ1-2, with D maybe TRBD1 (5 bases). The V end was cut by 6 bases, the J end by 10 bases, with 21 bases between. Germline assignment: CDR1 SNHLY and CDR2 FYNNEI. CDR3 length: 14 residues. The CDR3 here is CASSDGALWDPYTF. The CDR3 coding sequence is TGTGCCAGCAGCGACGGGGCCCTATGGGACCCCTACACCTTC.

At least ten counts were recorded for this clonotype. This chain joins TRBV2 and TRBJ2-7; 7 positions agree with TRBD1. CDR3 length: 14 residues. With V trimmed by 4 bases and J by 5 bases, 8 bases remained unmatched. The germline V gene encodes CDR1 SNHLY and CDR2 FYNNEI. The CDR3, as DNA: TGTGCCAGCAGTGCGAACCGGGACAGCCACGAGCAGTACTTC. It specifies CASSANRDSHEQYF.

This clonotype was counted many times. V usage is TRBV27 and J usage is TRBJ2-2; maybe TRBD1 (6 bases). V was shortened by 5 bases and J by 0 bases, with 10 bases between the two germline ends. Per germline, CDR1 MNHEY and CDR2 SMNVEV (reference sequence). CDR3 length: 15 amino acids. CDR3 DNA sequence: TGTGCCAGCAGTCACAGGGAAACGAACACCGGGGAGCTGTTTTTT. Its translation is CASSHRETNTGELFF.

This clonotype was recorded at least ten times. The genes are TRBV11-2 and TRBJ1-1; D is perhaps TRBD1 (6 bases). CDR1 is SGHAT, CDR2 FQNNGV, per germline. The germline V and J ends were trimmed by 5 bases and 0 bases, with 13 bases remaining between them. The CDR3 loop spans 15 amino acids. The CDR3 DNA is TGTGCCAGCAGCCCCGGACAGAGGGTGAACACTGAAGCTTTCTTT. It yields the protein CASSPGQRVNTEAFF.

With respect to this clonotype: It may be a read error: a sequence one base away is much more abundant. The chain links TRBV5-1 to TRBJ1-1, with TRBD1 matching over 9 bases. The CDR3 is made up of 16 amino acids. V gave up 0 bases and J gave up 5 bases; unmatched junction bases: 8. The germline CDR1 and CDR2 sequences are SGHRS and YFSETQ. The CDR3: CASSLALGQGGTEAFF. The CDR3 DNA sequence: TGCGCCAGCAGCTTGGCGCTGGGACAGGGAGGGACTGAAGCTTTCTTT.

This clonotype was detected only a few times. The rearrangement joins TRBV19 to TRBJ2-5, with 9 bases identical to TRBD1. Germline V CDR1 and CDR2: LNHDA, SQIVND (reference sequence). The CDR3 is made up of 15 amino acids. V lost 3 bases to trimming and J lost 5 bases; unmatched junction nucleotides: 7. The CDR3 DNA reads as TGTGCCAGTAGTATTGCTCACAGGGGGCGTGAGACCCAGTACTTC. It yields the protein CASSIAHRGRETQYF. Drawing the rest from reference TRBV19 and TRBJ2-5, the complete variable domain is DGGITQSPKYLFRKEGQNVTLSCEQNLNHDAMYWYRQDPGQGLRLIYYSQIVNDFQKGDIAEGYSVSREKKESFPLTVTSAQKNPTAFYLCASSIAHRGRETQYFGPGTRLLVL.

Only a few counts were recorded for this clonotype. The gene calls are TRBV6-2 or TRBV6-3 and TRBJ1-6; a possible D gene is TRBD1 (5 bases). Germline V gene sequence: CDR1 MNHEY, CDR2 SVGEGT. The CDR3 length is 19 residues. Trimming took off 0 bases at V and 9 bases at J, with 24 bases between the two ends. The CDR3 is CASSYSPTKTNPGGSPLHF. The CDR3 DNA is TGTGCCAGCAGTTACTCCCCGACCAAGACCAACCCGGGGGGTTCACCCCTCCACTTT.

This clonotype was recorded at least ten times. This chain uses TRBV11-3 with TRBJ2-7; no clear D gene. Trimming removed 1 base at V and 2 bases at J, with 12 bases between. The CDR3 is made up of 15 amino acids. Germline CDR1 SGHNT, CDR2 YENEEA. CDR3 DNA sequence: TGTGCCAGCAGCTTAGTCTCTAATACAACCTACGAGCAGTACTTC. Translating gives CASSLVSNTTYEQYF.

The rearrangement joins TRBV7-6 to TRBJ2-7; 7 bases match TRBD1. This CDR3 has 16 residues. CDR1 SGHVS and CDR2 FNYEAQ come from the germline V gene. V was pared by 4 bases and J by 2 bases, with 11 bases of the junction left unmatched. CDR3: CASSSDRVPGAYEQYF. The DNA for the CDR3 is TGTGCCAGCAGCTCCGACAGGGTGCCTGGGGCCTACGAGCAGTACTTC.

This chain uses TRBV28 with TRBJ2-1; 9 bases fit TRBD2. This CDR3 contains 17 residues. V lost 6 bases to trimming and J lost 2 bases; unmatched junction nucleotides: 11. In germline, CDR1 is MDHEN, CDR2 SYDVKM. The CDR3 is CASSRATGLATYNEQFF. The CDR3 DNA sequence: TGTGCCAGCAGCCGAGCGACGGGACTAGCAACCTACAATGAGCAGTTCTTC.

This clonotype has just a few counts. The chain employs TRBV6-1 and TRBJ2-2; 9 bases are a match to TRBD2. Germline V lookup: CDR1 MNHNS, CDR2 SASEGT. The CDR3 totals 16 residues. With 6 bases clipped from V and 3 bases from J, the junction kept 8 bases outside the gene matches. CDR3 nucleotide sequence: TGTGCCAGCAGACATCCGGGACTAGCAGACACCGGGGAGCTGTTTTTT. Encoded protein: CASRHPGLADTGELFF.

V gene TRBV6-5 combines with J gene TRBJ2-7; TRBD1 matches at 8 bases. The CDR3 is made up of 15 amino acids. Germline values: CDR1 MNHEY, CDR2 SVGAGI. J gave up 2 bases and V 2 bases, and 5 bases lay outside the gene matches. The CDR3 reads CASSYGGTGPYEQYF. The CDR3 DNA sequence: TGTGCCAGCAGTTACGGTGGGACAGGCCCCTACGAGCAGTACTTC.

This clonotype has just a few counts. This chain joins TRBV28 and TRBJ1-3, with D perhaps TRBD1 (6 bases). V gave up 7 bases and J gave up 5 bases, with 15 bases separating them. The CDR3 length is 14 residues. Germline V gene data show CDR1 as MDHEN and CDR2 as SYDVKM. The CDR3 spells CASTREQGRNTIYF. The CDR3, as DNA: TGTGCCAGCACCAGAGAACAGGGTCGAAACACCATATATTTT.

This clonotype was observed a handful of times. This CDR3 is CASNSGTGVPGELFF. The CDR3 DNA reads as TGTGCCAGCAACTCCGGGACAGGGGTTCCCGGGGAGCTGTTTTTT. The chain couples TRBV27 to TRBJ2-2, with 10 nucleotides matching TRBD1. Per the germline V gene, CDR1 is MNHEY and CDR2 is SMNVEV (reference sequence). V lost 7 bases to trimming and J lost 6 bases; unmatched junction nucleotides: 8. The CDR3 has 15 residues.

This clonotype came up a few times. J is TRBJ1-2 and V is TRBV29-1; 7 nucleotides agree with TRBD1. The V and J ends lost 1 base and 8 bases, in that order; junction bases with no gene match: 16. This CDR3 has 16 residues. Germline V gene data show CDR1 as SQVTM and CDR2 as ANQGSEA. CDR3 nucleotide sequence: TGCAGCGTTGAAGGAGTTTTTGGGACAGCTAAACCAGGCTACACCTTC. Translation: CSVEGVFGTAKPGYTF.